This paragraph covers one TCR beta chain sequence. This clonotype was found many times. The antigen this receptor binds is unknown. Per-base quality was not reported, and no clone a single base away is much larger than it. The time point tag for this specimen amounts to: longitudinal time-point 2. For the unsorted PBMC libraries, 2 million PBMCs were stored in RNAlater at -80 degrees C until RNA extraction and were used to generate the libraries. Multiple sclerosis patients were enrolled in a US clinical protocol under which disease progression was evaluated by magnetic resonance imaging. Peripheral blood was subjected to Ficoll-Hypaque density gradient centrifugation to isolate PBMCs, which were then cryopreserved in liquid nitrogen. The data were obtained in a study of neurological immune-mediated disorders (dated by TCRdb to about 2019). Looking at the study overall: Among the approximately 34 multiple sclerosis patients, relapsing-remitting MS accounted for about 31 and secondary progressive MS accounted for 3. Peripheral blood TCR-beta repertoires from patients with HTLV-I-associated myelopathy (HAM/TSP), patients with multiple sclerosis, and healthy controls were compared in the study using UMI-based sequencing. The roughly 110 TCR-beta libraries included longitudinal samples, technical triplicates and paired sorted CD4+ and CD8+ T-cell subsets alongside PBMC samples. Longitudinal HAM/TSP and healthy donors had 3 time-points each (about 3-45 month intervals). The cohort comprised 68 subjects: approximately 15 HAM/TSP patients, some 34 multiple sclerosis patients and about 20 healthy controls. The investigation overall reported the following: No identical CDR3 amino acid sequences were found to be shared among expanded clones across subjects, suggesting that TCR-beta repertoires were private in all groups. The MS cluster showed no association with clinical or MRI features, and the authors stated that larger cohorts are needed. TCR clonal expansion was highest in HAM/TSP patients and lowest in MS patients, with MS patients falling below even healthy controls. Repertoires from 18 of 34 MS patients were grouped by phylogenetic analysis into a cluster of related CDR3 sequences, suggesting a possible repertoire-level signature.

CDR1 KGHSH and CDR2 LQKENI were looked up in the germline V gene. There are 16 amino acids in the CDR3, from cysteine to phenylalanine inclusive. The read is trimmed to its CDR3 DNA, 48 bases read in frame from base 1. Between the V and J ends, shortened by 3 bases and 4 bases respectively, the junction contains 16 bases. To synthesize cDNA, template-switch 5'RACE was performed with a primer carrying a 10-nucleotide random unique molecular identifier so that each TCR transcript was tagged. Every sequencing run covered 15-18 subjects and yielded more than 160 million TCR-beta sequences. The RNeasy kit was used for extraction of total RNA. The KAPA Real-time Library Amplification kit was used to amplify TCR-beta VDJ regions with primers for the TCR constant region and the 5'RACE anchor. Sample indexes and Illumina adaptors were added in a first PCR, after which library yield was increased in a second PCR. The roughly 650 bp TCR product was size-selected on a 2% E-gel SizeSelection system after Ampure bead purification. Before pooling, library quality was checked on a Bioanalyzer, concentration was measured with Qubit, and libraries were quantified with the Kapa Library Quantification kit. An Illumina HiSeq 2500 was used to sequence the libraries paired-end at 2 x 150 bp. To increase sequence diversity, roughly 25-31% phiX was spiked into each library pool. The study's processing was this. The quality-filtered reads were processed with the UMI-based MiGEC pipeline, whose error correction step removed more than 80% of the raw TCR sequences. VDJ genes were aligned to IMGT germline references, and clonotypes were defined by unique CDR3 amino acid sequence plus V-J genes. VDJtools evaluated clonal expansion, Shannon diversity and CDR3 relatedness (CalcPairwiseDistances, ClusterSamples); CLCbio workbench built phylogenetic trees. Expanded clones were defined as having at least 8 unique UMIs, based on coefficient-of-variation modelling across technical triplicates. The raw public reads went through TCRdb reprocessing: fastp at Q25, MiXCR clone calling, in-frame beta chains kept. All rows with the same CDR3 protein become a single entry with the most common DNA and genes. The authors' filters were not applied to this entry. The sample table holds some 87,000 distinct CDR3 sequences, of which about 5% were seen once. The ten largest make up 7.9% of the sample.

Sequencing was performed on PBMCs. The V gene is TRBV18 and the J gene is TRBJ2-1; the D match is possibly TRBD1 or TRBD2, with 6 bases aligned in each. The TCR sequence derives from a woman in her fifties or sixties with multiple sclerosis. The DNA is TGTGCCAGCTCACCGGAGACAGGACTATTATACAATGAGCAGTTCTTC. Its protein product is CASSPETGLLYNEQFF. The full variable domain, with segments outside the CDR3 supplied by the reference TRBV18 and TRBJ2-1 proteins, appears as NAGVMQNPRHLVRRRGQEARLRCSPMKGHSHVYWYRQLPEEGLKFMVYLQKENIIDESGMPKERFSAEFPKEGPSILRIQQVVRGDSAAYFCASSPETGLLYNEQFFGPGTRLTVL.